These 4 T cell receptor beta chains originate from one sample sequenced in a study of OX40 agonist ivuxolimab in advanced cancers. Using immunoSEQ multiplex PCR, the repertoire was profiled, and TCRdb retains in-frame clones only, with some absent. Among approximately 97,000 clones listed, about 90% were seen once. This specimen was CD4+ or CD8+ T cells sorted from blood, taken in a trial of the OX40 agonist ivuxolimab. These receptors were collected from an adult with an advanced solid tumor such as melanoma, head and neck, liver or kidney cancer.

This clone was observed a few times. DNA for the CDR3: TGTGCCAGCAGCGTGAGCGCACAGAACACTGAAGCTTTCTTT. Encoded protein: CASSVSAQNTEAFF. The rearrangement joins TRBV9 to TRBJ1-1; D is ambiguous. This CDR3 spans 14 amino acids. The ends were cut back, 2 bases at V and 1 base at J, with 9 bases in the middle. Germline CDR1 reads SGDLS; CDR2 reads YYNGEE.

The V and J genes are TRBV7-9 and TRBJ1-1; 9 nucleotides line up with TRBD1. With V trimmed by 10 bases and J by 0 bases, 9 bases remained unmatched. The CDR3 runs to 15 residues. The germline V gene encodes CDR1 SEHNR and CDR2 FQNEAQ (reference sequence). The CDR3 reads CATSSGQGMNTEAFF. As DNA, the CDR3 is TGTGCCACTTCTTCGGGACAGGGCATGAACACTGAAGCTTTCTTT.

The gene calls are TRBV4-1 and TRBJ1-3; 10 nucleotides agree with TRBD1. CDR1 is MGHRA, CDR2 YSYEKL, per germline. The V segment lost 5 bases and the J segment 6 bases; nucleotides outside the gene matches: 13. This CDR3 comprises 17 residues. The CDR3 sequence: CASSWTGGDLVLNTIYF. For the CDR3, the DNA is TGCGCCAGCAGCTGGACAGGGGGAGACCTCGTCTTAAACACCATATATTTT.

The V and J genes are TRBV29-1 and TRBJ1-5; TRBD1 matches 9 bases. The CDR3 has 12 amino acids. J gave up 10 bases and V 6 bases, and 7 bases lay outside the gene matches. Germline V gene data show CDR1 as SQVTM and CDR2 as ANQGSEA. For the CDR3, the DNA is TGCAGCGTGGGGACAGGGAGCGAACCCCAGCATTTT. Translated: CSVGTGSEPQHF.